This T cell receptor beta chain originates from a study of shared clonotypes between healthy human individuals. Looked up from germline, CDR1 is MDHEN and CDR2 is SYDVKM. V shed 2 bases and J shed 6 bases, with 17 bases lying between them. The CDR3 has 16 amino acids. Here immunoSEQ multiplex PCR was the method, and the copy in TCRdb shows in-frame clones only, minus some. The sample lists about 600,000 clones, around 97% occurring once. The chain is built from TRBV28 and TRBJ1-5; D possibly corresponds to TRBD1 (5 bases). The receptor comes from a woman younger than 45 in good health. The sequencing sample was made of naive CD4+ T cells sorted from blood. The subset was: CD45RA+ positively selected. The chain's CDR3 is CASSLGFQGESQPQHF. CDR3 sequence (DNA): TGTGCCAGCAGTTTAGGATTCCAGGGAGAGAGTCAGCCCCAGCATTTT.